This paragraph covers one TCR beta chain sequence. The data originate from a study of blood T cell repertoires in COVID-19. This CDR3 has 15 residues. Germline values: CDR1 MNHEY, CDR2 SMNVEV (reference sequence). The V end was cut by 4 bases, the J end by 10 bases, with 17 bases between. Data came from immunoSEQ multiplex PCR; TCRdb stores just in-frame clones and leaves some out. The sample consists of 130,000 to 150,000 clones, more than 70% of them appearing once. Sequencing was done on a sample of peripheral blood. The sequence came from a human donor in a cohort sampled during active COVID-19. The chain combines TRBV27 with TRBJ1-6; possibly TRBD1 for D (6 bases). CDR3 bases: TGTGCCAGCAGTTCAAACCTCGGGACAATCTCACCCCTCCACTTT. It specifies CASSSNLGTISPLHF.